This T cell receptor beta chain was documented in a study of blood T cell repertoires in COVID-19 (TCRdb year 2020). Regarding the complete study: Samples from collaborators originated in the United States, Italy and Spain and spanned both the acute and convalescent phases of COVID-19. The prospective study material was composed of cDNA or gDNA derived from T cells, B-cell-depleted T cells, or PBMCs. The dataset comprised deeply sampled blood TCRbeta repertoires from subjects exposed to, actively infected with, or recovered from COVID-19. A freely available public database, intended as a resource for researchers studying the immune response to SARS-CoV-2, is where the repertoires were released. The samples were drawn from the first 160 participants of the ongoing ImmuneRACE study and from some 1,300 subjects provided by 6 global collaborators. Nearly every sample came with metadata listing a de-identified subject ID, COVID-19 status, age in years and sex. Where available, HLA class I and class II types were taken from metadata supplied by the sample provider and were not determined by assay-based typing. Points the paper makes about the study in general: The amount of clinical and demographic metadata varied by source and participant and was provided uncurated.

Worth noting for this clone: Its target antigen remains unknown. No per-base quality is available; no much larger clone lies one base away.

The immunoSEQ Assay, a bias-controlled multiplex PCR, was used to amplify TCRbeta CDR3 regions from genomic DNA. Per the source publication's procedure: Within the assay, amplification of reference gene primers was used to estimate how many nucleated cells each sample contained. To quantify the absolute abundance of each unique TCRbeta CDR3 rearrangement, sequence reads were collapsed and filtered. For each sample, productive Simpson clonality was calculated as the square root of Simpson's diversity index over productive rearrangements. In its TCRdb copy, this immuneACCESS table keeps in-frame sequences only and misses some clones. Where compared with another copy, unresolved V genes explain less than half of these, and the others have no known cause. V and J calls and clone size come straight from that table; D and trimming were deduced from the DNA. The sample table records 200,000 to 250,000 clones; 75% to 85% of these occur just once. About 4.5% of the sample is held by the ten biggest clonotypes.

V gives up 5 bases and J gives up 1 base, and the segment between their germline ends measures 11 bases. The CDR3 spans 14 residues, from the cysteine through the phenylalanine. Only the CDR3 DNA is retained, 42 bases long and in frame from the first base. CDR1 SGHTA and CDR2 FQGTGA are derived from the germline V gene. Enrolling through a virtual design, the prospective study's participants ranged in age from roughly 18 to 90 years and lived across 20 to 30 United States geographic areas. Cohort assignment in the prospective study relied on participant-reported clinical history from a screening survey and a study questionnaire. In the prospective study, whole blood, serum and a nasopharyngeal or oropharyngeal swab were collected from each participant by mobile phlebotomists. Over a roughly 2-month period, participants in the prospective study had the option of providing additional blood draws and questionnaires. Blood samples from the prospective study were shipped frozen or at room temperature prior to DNA extraction.

The rearranged segments are TRBV7-3 and TRBJ1-1; matching of 5 bases hints at TRBD1 as the D gene. The material sequenced was PBMCs or T cells enriched from blood (not recorded which). This receptor was obtained from a man aged 25 to 40 with acute COVID-19. CDR3 protein: CASSRFTGNTEAFF. The DNA is TGTGCCAGCAGCCGGTTCACAGGGAACACTGAAGCTTTCTTT.